What follows are 9 T cell receptor beta chains derived from one specimen sequenced in a study of post-analysis software for immune sequencing data. Whole-study results and caveats: Relative to controls, patients had 4 or 5 TRBV segments at higher frequency, with TRBV5-6, TRBV5-1 and TRBV20-1 among these.

What these receptors recognize is not known. Each TCR beta cDNA library carried unique molecular identifiers. TCRdb re-called the PCR reads with MiXCR, one entry per CDR3 protein. Of about 770,000 distinct CDR3 sequences in the sample, roughly 46% are singletons; the top ten hold 4.9%. Sequenced sample: blood. These receptor sequences come from a girl under 18 with multiple sclerosis.

This clonotype was detected only a few times. The chain links TRBV4-2 to TRBJ2-7; 8 bases line up with TRBD2. V trimming: 0 bases; J trimming: 3 bases; junction bases outside the gene matches: 7. The CDR3 consists of 16 residues. Germline CDR1 is LGHNA and CDR2 is YNFKEQ. CDR3 sequence reads: CASSQETGTSFYEQYF. The CDR3 DNA follows: TGTGCCAGCAGCCAAGAAACCGGGACTAGTTTCTACGAGCAGTACTTC.

The J gene is TRBJ1-1, the V gene TRBV12-3 or TRBV12-4; TRBD1 might be the D (6 bases). V lost 8 bases, J lost 7 bases, and 14 bases lay in between. The CDR3 has 12 residues. DNA for the CDR3: TGTGCCAGCCACAGGGCGACCATTGAAGCTTTCTTT. Translating gives CASHRATIEAFF.

This clonotype has just a few counts. The V gene is TRBV5-1, the J gene TRBJ2-7; perhaps TRBD1 as D (5 bases). The CDR3 extends over 15 amino acids. Trimming stripped 0 bases from V and 0 bases from J, with 10 bases between. Germline CDR1 and CDR2: SGHRS and YFSETQ. CDR3 coding DNA: TGCGCCAGCAGCTTGGCGGACAACCTCTCCTACGAGCAGTACTTC. Amino acid sequence: CASSLADNLSYEQYF.

This clonotype has a handful of counts. The chain combines TRBV13 with TRBJ1-2; the D is unclear. CDR3 length: 14 amino acids. Trimming took off 7 bases at V and 0 bases at J, with 12 bases between the two ends. CDR1 PRHDT and CDR2 FYEKMQ come from the germline V gene (reference sequence). CDR3 loop: CASTERGTNYGYTF. The CDR3 DNA follows: TGTGCCAGCACCGAGCGGGGAACTAACTATGGCTACACCTTC.

CDR3 in amino acids: CSVEDRRGRIDTQYF. The CDR3 DNA is TGCAGCGTTGAGGACCGAAGGGGGCGAATCGATACGCAGTATTTT. V gene TRBV29-1 combines with J gene TRBJ2-3, with 7 bases that match TRBD1. The junction had 12 bases not matched to a gene; V was cut back by 3 bases and J by 6 bases. Germline CDR1 SQVTM, CDR2 ANQGSEA. The CDR3 covers 15 residues.

This clonotype came up a few times. The rearrangement links TRBV6-2 or TRBV6-3 to TRBJ2-7; TRBD1 might be the D (5 bases). This CDR3 spans 12 amino acids. The V end was cut by 8 bases, the J end by 3 bases, with 11 bases between. Germline V gene sequence: CDR1 MNHEY, CDR2 SVGEGT. DNA for the CDR3: TGTGCCAGCGGGCAGGGAAACTACGAGCAGTACTTC. This translates into CASGQGNYEQYF.

As to this clonotype: A junction boundary mismatches the germline segment, possibly from a read error. The J gene is TRBJ2-7, the V gene TRBV7-3; 8 bases map to TRBD1. The length of the CDR3 is 15 residues. The germline gives CDR1 SGHTA, CDR2 FQGTGA. CDR3: CASSTGTGPDYEHYF. CDR3 bases: TGTGCCAGCAGCACGGGGACAGGCCCAGACTACGAGCACTACTTC.

The gene calls are TRBV5-1 and TRBJ2-5; D is perhaps TRBD1 (7 bases). The CDR3 runs 15 residues. Germline V gene sequence: CDR1 SGHRS, CDR2 YFSETQ. V lost 4 bases and J 2 bases, leaving 15 bases between the germline ends. The CDR3: CASSARGTEQETQYF. Here the CDR3 DNA reads TGCGCCAGCAGCGCCCGCGGGACAGAACAAGAGACCCAGTACTTC.

The chain has TRBV25-1 and TRBJ2-1; possibly TRBD2 for D (5 bases). V gave up 1 base and J gave up 8 bases, with 9 bases separating them. The CDR3 runs 13 residues. CDR1 MGHDK and CDR2 SYGVNS come from the germline V gene. CDR3 DNA: TGTGCCAGCAGTGAATTGGGGAGCCATGAGCAGTTCTTC. This sequence encodes CASSELGSHEQFF. Based on the CDR3 plus reference TRBV25-1 and TRBJ2-1, the full variable domain is EADIYQTPRYLVIGTGKKITLECSQTMGHDKMYWYQQDPGMELHLIHYSYGVNSTEKGDLSSESTVSRIRTEHFPLTLESARPSHTSQYLCASSELGSHEQFFGPGTRLTVL.